The present T cell receptor (beta chain) was sequenced within a study of T cell repertoires in cytomegalovirus infection. Study background: Recently identified HLA-C-restricted and well-studied HLA-B-restricted CMV epitopes were used. CMV infection plus the matching HLA type was flagged by public TCR beta signatures.

This clonotype was found a few times. Its antigen is not identified. TCRdb re-called the reads through MiXCR, storing one row per CDR3 protein. The sample shows approximately 910,000 distinct CDR3 sequences, roughly 30% of them seen only once. Overall study results and limits: The ex vivo response was dominated by HLA-C-restricted CMV-specific TCR beta clonotypes. Frequencies of public TCR beta families were cumulated, and this identified carriers of CMV plus the relevant HLA.

Sample: cultured CD8+ T cells from PBMCs, taken from culture after CMV antigen stimulation. This TCR was recovered from a human donor in good health (CMV status not recorded). Some clones in this sample may be carry-over from other donors' samples.

The CDR3 region has the DNA TGTGCCAGCAGTGAAGCATATCGGCTAGACTACGAGCAGTACTTC. It codes for CASSEAYRLDYEQYF. V usage is TRBV6-1 and J usage is TRBJ2-7, with no clear D. V lost 0 bases to trimming and J lost 3 bases, with 12 bases between them. Per the germline V gene, CDR1 is MNHNS and CDR2 is SASEGT. The CDR3 is made up of 15 amino acids.